Listed below are T cell receptor beta chains from one sample, sequenced in a study of CD8+CD57+ T cells in acquired aplastic anemia. TCRdb fed the reads into MiXCR, producing one record per CDR3 protein. The table includes under 200,000 distinct CDR3 sequences, approximately 52% detected once. Sequencing used sorted CD4+, CD8+, or CD8+CD57+ T cells (not recorded which) from PBMCs. The receptors derive from a human donor with aplastic anemia. CDR3s include the opening cysteine and the closing phenylalanine or tryptophan. Size is stated for part of the rows, as once, few or many counts, or as a class when the clone is expanded.

>few|TRBJ1-4|TRBV15|16
CATSRTAAKGNEKLFF
>few|TRBJ1-1|TRBV7-9|12
CASSFGYTEAFF
>many|TRBJ2-7|TRBV14|16
CASSQGNRGDAYEQYF
>many|TRBJ1-2|TRBV2|12
CASVKGANGYTF
>.|TRBJ1-2|TRBV5-1|14
CASSLGAGGYGYTF
>many|TRBJ2-2|TRBV3-1|14
CASSHNTGTGELFF
>once|TRBJ2-6|TRBV2|16
CASSAAIAPGANVLTF
>.|TRBJ1-1|TRBV2|15
CASSVGGRENTEAFF
>many|TRBJ2-7|TRBV19|15
CASSARGVTYYEQYF
>many|TRBJ1-4|TRBV7-9|15
CASSSVSTVNEKLFF
>.|TRBJ2-1|TRBV9|15
CASSHGLADYNEQFF
>.|TRBJ2-3|TRBV11-1|15
CASSLRTPSTDTQYF
>once|TRBJ2-2|TRBV7-3|14
CASSIGQGTGELFF
>once|TRBJ2-2|TRBV5-6|16
CASSLLTARWTGELFF
>.|TRBJ2-1|TRBV20-1|14
CSARAGTSDNEQFF
>.|TRBJ1-1|TRBV29-1|13
CSVKWGERTEAFF
>few|TRBJ1-2|TRBV3-1|15
CASSLPRGRIYGYTF
>.|TRBJ1-3|TRBV30|13
CALGQASGNTIYF
>once|TRBJ2-7|TRBV9|14
CASGGPGSTAEQCF
>.|TRBJ1-1|TRBV6-1|19
CASSENGRSWEIWNTEAFF
>.|TRBJ1-1|TRBV29-1|13
CSVEGQVNTEAFF
>.|TRBJ2-2|TRBV27|15
CASSHSRRNTGELFF
>.|TRBJ1-1|TRBV29-1|12
CSVEVQGNEAFF
>many|TRBJ2-7|TRBV9|15
CASSVAPGSSYEQYF